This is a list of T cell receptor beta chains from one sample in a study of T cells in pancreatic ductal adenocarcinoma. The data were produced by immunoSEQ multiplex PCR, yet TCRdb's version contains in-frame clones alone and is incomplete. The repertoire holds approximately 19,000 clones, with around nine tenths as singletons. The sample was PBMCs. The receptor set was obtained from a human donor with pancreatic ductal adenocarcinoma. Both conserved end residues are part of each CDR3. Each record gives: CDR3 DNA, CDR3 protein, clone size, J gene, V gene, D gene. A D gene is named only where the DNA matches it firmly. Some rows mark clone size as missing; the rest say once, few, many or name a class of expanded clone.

TGTGCCAGCAGTGACGGAGCGGGGGTTTACAATGAGCAGTTCTTC | CASSDGAGVYNEQFF | - | TRBJ2-1 | TRBV6-4 | TRBD2
TGTGCCAGCAGTTCTCAGGCGGGGGGGCCGAGCGATGAGCAGTTCTTC | CASSSQAGGPSDEQFF | - | TRBJ2-1 | TRBV28 | TRBD2
TGCAGTGCTAGCGACAGCTACGAGCAGTACTTC | CSASDSYEQYF | - | TRBJ2-7 | TRBV20-1 | -
TGTGCCAGCAGTGAATCGGGCACCGGGGAGCTGTTTTTT | CASSESGTGELFF | - | TRBJ2-2 | TRBV6-1 | -
TGTGCCAGCAGAGCCGGGACAGGGGTTAATTCACCCCTCCACTTT | CASRAGTGVNSPLHF | - | TRBJ1-6 | TRBV6-1 | TRBD1
TGTGCCAGTAGTTCCCCGGGGGGTTTGGGCACTGAAGCTTTCTTT | CASSSPGGLGTEAFF | - | TRBJ1-1 | TRBV19 | -
TGCGCCAGCAGCTTCGGGACAGGGCTTGGGGCCGGGGAGCTGTTTTTT | CASSFGTGLGAGELFF | - | TRBJ2-2 | TRBV5-1 | TRBD1
TGCGCCAGCAGCTTGGCCGGGGACTATGGCTACACCTTC | CASSLAGDYGYTF | - | TRBJ1-2 | TRBV5-1 | -
TGTGCCAGCAGCTTAAGGGCAGGTCGGGGGGAGCAGTACTTC | CASSLRAGRGEQYF | - | TRBJ2-7 | TRBV7-9 | -
TGTGCCAGCGAGGCGAGGGCTGAAGCTTTCTTT | CASEARAEAFF | once | TRBJ1-1 | TRBV11-2 | -
TGTGCCAGCAGCTTAGAGGGGAGCGGGGTCAAAAACATTCAGTACTTC | CASSLEGSGVKNIQYF | few | TRBJ2-4 | TRBV7-9 | TRBD2
TGTGCCAGCAGCTTAGAAAACGGGAGGAACTATGGCTACACCTTC | CASSLENGRNYGYTF | - | TRBJ1-2 | TRBV11-2 | -
TGTGCCAGCAGGGATACCGGGACAGGGTTTTCACCCCTCCACTTT | CASRDTGTGFSPLHF | - | TRBJ1-6 | TRBV2 | TRBD1
TGTGCCAGCAGCTTAGCGAGCGAGGTTGAAGCTTTCTTT | CASSLASEVEAFF | once | TRBJ1-1 | TRBV7-9 | -
TGTGCCAGTAGTACCCACATCCAGCCCCAGCATTTT | CASSTHIQPQHF | - | TRBJ1-5 | TRBV19 | -
TGTGCCAGCAGTCTACTAGGGGGGGGAGAGACCCAGTACTTC | CASSLLGGGETQYF | - | TRBJ2-5 | TRBV27 | -
TGTGCCAGCAGCCTTGAGCGTTTAGGATCACCCCTCCACTTT | CASSLERLGSPLHF | - | TRBJ1-6 | TRBV27 | -
TGTGCCAGCAGCTCCGGGACAGACACCGGGGAGCTGTTTTTT | CASSSGTDTGELFF | - | TRBJ2-2 | TRBV11-3 | TRBD1
TGTGCCAGCAGTTTCCGACCCACCCTCGGACAGACAGATACGCAGTATTTT | CASSFRPTLGQTDTQYF | once | TRBJ2-3 | TRBV28 | -
TGTGCCAGCAGCGTTGGGCCAGCCAAAAACATTCAGTACTTC | CASSVGPAKNIQYF | - | TRBJ2-4 | TRBV9 | -
TGTGCCAGCAGCTTAGGCCGAGGGATAGGGGGCTACACCTTC | CASSLGRGIGGYTF | - | TRBJ1-2 | TRBV13 | -
TGTGCCAGCAGCTTAGCCATGGCGGGGCCAGTAGATACGCAGTATTTT | CASSLAMAGPVDTQYF | once | TRBJ2-3 | TRBV11-3 | -
TGCAGCGTTGCTGAGGGCAGGAACACTGAAGCTTTCTTT | CSVAEGRNTEAFF | - | TRBJ1-1 | TRBV29-1 | -
TGTGCCAGCAGCTGGACAGGGGTCTCCTACAATGAGCAGTTCTTC | CASSWTGVSYNEQFF | - | TRBJ2-1 | TRBV11-3 | TRBD1
TGTGCCAGCAGTGGCTGGGGGGGGCTAACGGGCTACACCTTC | CASSGWGGLTGYTF | - | TRBJ1-2 | TRBV25-1 | -
TGCGCCAGCAATGAGCAGGGGGGGAACACTGAAGCTTTCTTT | CASNEQGGNTEAFF | - | TRBJ1-1 | TRBV5-1 | TRBD1
TGTGCCAGCAGCCCACTCGGAGCGGGGGGGCGTACAGATACGCAGTATTTT | CASSPLGAGGRTDTQYF | - | TRBJ2-3 | TRBV7-3 | TRBD2
TGTGCCAGCAGCTTAAGGACAGGGGGGGAGACCCAGTACTTC | CASSLRTGGETQYF | - | TRBJ2-5 | TRBV7-2 | TRBD1
TGTGCCAGCAGCTCTCGACTAGCGGGGGGTCTTCTCACCGGGGAGCTGTTTTTT | CASSSRLAGGLLTGELFF | - | TRBJ2-2 | TRBV9 | TRBD2
TGTGCCAGCAGCTTACCTGGGCAGATGAACACTGAAGCTTTCTTT | CASSLPGQMNTEAFF | few | TRBJ1-1 | TRBV11-1 | -
TGTGCCAGTAGCTTGGGGGGGAATGAGCAGTTCTTC | CASSLGGNEQFF | - | TRBJ2-1 | TRBV19 | TRBD2
TGTGCCAGCAGCTTAAGGCCCAGTGGTGTCACCGGGGAGCTGTTTTTT | CASSLRPSGVTGELFF | - | TRBJ2-2 | TRBV7-3 | -
TGTGCCAGCAGCGCGGAGGGTTGGGATACGCAGTATTTT | CASSAEGWDTQYF | - | TRBJ2-3 | TRBV11-1 | -
TGCGCCAGCAGCTTGGAGACAGGGGGAACTGAAGCTTTCTTT | CASSLETGGTEAFF | - | TRBJ1-1 | TRBV5-1 | TRBD1
TGCGCCAGCAGCCCAGGACTAGCGGGGGGGGGAGAGACCCAGTACTTC | CASSPGLAGGGETQYF | - | TRBJ2-5 | TRBV5-1 | TRBD2
TGTGCCAGCTCTTCCATACCGGGACTAGCGGGGGGGCCAGGGTTCTTC | CASSSIPGLAGGPGFF | - | TRBJ2-1 | TRBV18 | TRBD2
TGCGCCAGCAGCTATTTCCAGGGGACTGAAGCTTTCTTT | CASSYFQGTEAFF | - | TRBJ1-1 | TRBV5-1 | -
TGTGCCAGCAGGCGGGACGCAAACTACGAGCAGTACTTC | CASRRDANYEQYF | - | TRBJ2-7 | TRBV27 | -
TGTGCCATCAGTGCTTTGAGCTCTGGAAACACCATATATTTT | CAISALSSGNTIYF | - | TRBJ1-3 | TRBV10-3 | -
TGCAGCGTTGAAGTCACGGACAGGGTGGAGTATGGCTACACCTTC | CSVEVTDRVEYGYTF | - | TRBJ1-2 | TRBV29-1 | TRBD1
TGTGCCAGCAGCACCGACAGGTCCCTCGTGAATTGG | CASSTDRSLVNW | - | TRBJ1-1 | TRBV11-1 | -
TGTGCCAGCTCACTCCACGTGGGGGCAGGGGCCTACGAGCAGTACTTC | CASSLHVGAGAYEQYF | - | TRBJ2-7 | TRBV18 | -
TGTGCCAGCAGCTTAGTACCAGTCAACGAGCAGTACTTC | CASSLVPVNEQYF | - | TRBJ2-7 | TRBV7-8 | -
TGTGCCAGCAGCTTGTTGATGGGGCCGCTTGGGGAGACCCAGTACTTC | CASSLLMGPLGETQYF | - | TRBJ2-5 | TRBV7-9 | -
TGTGCCAGCAGCTTGTCCGGGGGAGGTGAAGCTTTCTTT | CASSLSGGGEAFF | - | TRBJ1-1 | TRBV5-6 | -
TGTGCCAGCAGCCCCCTTACCGGGACAGGGGGCAACGAGCAGTACTTC | CASSPLTGTGGNEQYF | - | TRBJ2-7 | TRBV4-2 | TRBD1
TGTGCCAGCAGCCGGACAGGACTTTACGAGCAGTACTTC | CASSRTGLYEQYF | - | TRBJ2-7 | TRBV7-8 | TRBD1
TGCGCCAGCAACCACGACTGGGGGGAGGGAGGCGGTGGCACAGATACGCAGTATTTT | CASNHDWGEGGGGTDTQYF | - | TRBJ2-3 | TRBV4-1 | TRBD2
TGTGCCAGTACAGACGGGGACTCCTACGAGCAGTACTTC | CASTDGDSYEQYF | - | TRBJ2-7 | TRBV19 | -
TGCGCCAGCAGCGAGACAGGGAACACCGGGGAGCTGTTTTTT | CASSETGNTGELFF | - | TRBJ2-2 | TRBV5-1 | -
TGTGCCAGCAGTTCCTCCCCTCGACCCATTGGGGCGCGGGGCACTGAAGCTTTCTTT | CASSSSPRPIGARGTEAFF | - | TRBJ1-1 | TRBV28 | -
TGTGCCAGCAGCTCACCCAGTGGACAGGGGGCAAACAATGAGCAGTTCTTC | CASSSPSGQGANNEQFF | - | TRBJ2-1 | TRBV5-5 | TRBD1
TGTGCCAGCAGCTTAAGACAGAATAATGAAAAACTGTTTTTT | CASSLRQNNEKLFF | - | TRBJ1-4 | TRBV11-3 | -
TGTGCCAGCAGCCCGGGACAGCGCACCTACGAGCAGTACTTC | CASSPGQRTYEQYF | - | TRBJ2-7 | TRBV5-4 | TRBD1
TGTGCCAGCAGCTTGGAATCCGGGATCTACGAGCAGTACTTC | CASSLESGIYEQYF | - | TRBJ2-7 | TRBV5-6 | -
TGCGCCAGCAGCCAGGGGGACAGGGGGGTTCAAGAGACCCAGTACTTC | CASSQGDRGVQETQYF | - | TRBJ2-5 | TRBV4-3 | TRBD1
TGTGCCAGCAGCCCACGACAGGGGGGGGAGCAGTACTTC | CASSPRQGGEQYF | - | TRBJ2-7 | TRBV7-2 | TRBD1
TGCAGCGCAACAGCAAACACTGAAGCTTTCTTT | CSATANTEAFF | few | TRBJ1-1 | TRBV29-1 | -
TGTGCCGGATCGGGACAGGAGGACACTGAAGCTTTCTTT | CAGSGQEDTEAFF | - | TRBJ1-1 | TRBV6-1 | TRBD1
TGTGCCAGCAGTTCCCGAGACAGGGGAAGCGGCTACACCTTC | CASSSRDRGSGYTF | - | TRBJ1-2 | TRBV6-5 | TRBD1